Sequencing of this TCR beta chain was carried out in a study of blood T cell repertoires in COVID-19. The repertoire was sequenced with immunoSEQ multiplex PCR; TCRdb's copy has only in-frame clones and lacks some. The profile shows 30,000 to 40,000 clones, around 92% of them singletons. Trimming removed 0 bases at V and 1 base at J, with 5 bases between. The germline CDR1 and CDR2 sequences are LGHNA and YNFKEQ. This CDR3 region has 14 residues. The origin of this receptor is a woman older than 75 with acute or convalescent COVID-19. The sample taken for sequencing was peripheral blood. The rearrangement links TRBV4-2 to TRBJ2-3; D is uncertain. The CDR3 here is CASSQDLGTDTQYF. In nucleotides, the CDR3 is TGTGCCAGCAGCCAAGATCTAGGCACAGATACGCAGTATTTT.